This entry lists 25 T cell receptor beta chains sequenced from one sample in a study of cytomegalovirus exposure and HLA in healthy donors (dated by TCRdb to 2015 to 2018). Libraries were made using the immunoSEQ multiplex PCR assay. For the multiplex PCR, a mixture combining 60 forward primers for TCR Vbeta segments and 13 reverse primers for TCR Jbeta segments was used. TCRdb took this table from immuneACCESS and kept in-frame rearrangements with V and J called. Such tables lack part of the clones; where checked against another copy, unresolved V genes explain under half of the gap, and the rest is unexplained. This sample gives about 170,000 clones in total; over 60% of them show up just once. The ten biggest clones cover about 2.2% of the sample. Input material: PBMCs. The receptors shown here come from a woman aged 45-65 years in good health and CMV-seronegative.

In this sample, this clone turned up a few times. V usage is TRBV5-1 and J usage is TRBJ1-1; D remains unclear. The CDR3 covers 13 residues. V shed 5 bases and J shed 1 base, with 9 bases lying between them. The germline V gene encodes CDR1 SGHRS and CDR2 YFSETQ. The CDR3 is CASRPAGNTEAFF. DNA of the CDR3: TGCGCCAGCAGACCCGCCGGGAACACTGAAGCTTTCTTT.

The V gene is TRBV28, the J gene TRBJ1-5; 10 bases are shared with TRBD1. The CDR3 sequence is 20 residues long. CDR1 and CDR2 from the germline V gene are MDHEN and SYDVKM. J was trimmed by 0 bases and V by 5 bases; bases with no gene match: 16. The CDR3 DNA sequence: TGTGCCAGCAGTCCATTTCGTGAGACAGGGGGCTCTTATAGCAATCAGCCCCAGCATTTT. Protein product: CASSPFRETGGSYSNQPQHF.

In this sample, this clone turned up once. The chain employs TRBV6-1 and TRBJ2-1; tentative D call: TRBD1 (5 bases). The CDR3 sequence is 13 residues long. V was pared by 6 bases and J by 6 bases, with 12 bases between. Germline V lookup: CDR1 MNHNS, CDR2 SASEGT. The CDR3 nucleotides are TGTGCCAGCAGAGAGACAGTTAGCAATGAGCAGTTCTTC. Translating gives CASRETVSNEQFF.

V and J are TRBV6-1 and TRBJ2-7, with 7 bases lining up with TRBD1. Germline V lookup: CDR1 MNHNS, CDR2 SASEGT. With V trimmed by 4 bases and J by 6 bases, 9 bases remained unmatched. This CDR3 is built from 14 residues. CDR3 bases: TGTGCCAGCAGTGTCACAGGGGTCCCATCCGAGCAGTACTTC. Its translation is CASSVTGVPSEQYF.

The rearrangement joins TRBV28 to TRBJ2-7, with 9 positions matching TRBD1. The germline V gene encodes CDR1 MDHEN and CDR2 SYDVKM. With V trimmed by 6 bases and J by 1 base, 7 bases remained unmatched. The CDR3 is 15 amino acids. In DNA form, the CDR3 reads TGTGCCAGCAGATACCCGGGACAGGGATCCTACGAGCAGTACTTC. Protein: CASRYPGQGSYEQYF. Variable domain in full (rest from reference TRBV28 and TRBJ2-7): DVKVTQSSRYLVKRTGEKVFLECVQDMDHENMFWYRQDPGLGLRLIYFSYDVKMKEKGDIPEGYSVSREKKERFSLILESASTNQTSMYLCASRYPGQGSYEQYFGPGTRLTVT.

V and J are TRBV18 and TRBJ2-6, with TRBD1 matching over 10 bases. Germline values: CDR1 KGHSH, CDR2 LQKENI. This CDR3 is built from 19 residues. V trimming: 6 bases; J trimming: 0 bases; junction bases outside the gene matches: 11. DNA for the CDR3: TGTGCCAGCTCCTCACGGGGGGACAGGGGAACCTCTGGGGCCAACGTCCTGACTTTC. It specifies CASSSRGDRGTSGANVLTF.

The sample holds a few counts of this clone. The V gene is TRBV2, the J gene TRBJ1-2, with 9 bases lining up with TRBD1. Germline assignment: CDR1 SNHLY and CDR2 FYNNEI. There are 12 residues in the CDR3. The V gene end was trimmed by 8 bases and the J gene end by 5 bases; junction bases not matched to a gene: 3. CDR3 nucleotide sequence: TGTGCCAGCGCGACAGGGGGATATGGCTACACCTTC. This translates into CASATGGYGYTF. The full variable domain, completed using reference TRBV2 and TRBJ1-2, is EPEVTQTPSHQVTQMGQEVILRCVPISNHLYFYWYRQILGQKVEFLVSFYNNEISEKSEIFDDQFSVERPDGSNFTLKIRSTKLEDSAMYFCASATGGYGYTFGSGTRLTVV.

The genes are TRBV18 and TRBJ2-3, with D possibly matching TRBD1 (6 bases). Germline V lookup: CDR1 KGHSH, CDR2 LQKENI. This CDR3 contains 14 residues. V dropped 3 bases and J dropped 4 bases, with 11 bases sitting between them. The CDR3 DNA is TGTGCCAGCTCACCCCTACAGGGTCCAGATACGCAGTATTTT. It codes for CASSPLQGPDTQYF.

CDR3 sequence: CASSFGAYGYTF. For the CDR3, the DNA is TGTGCCAGCAGCTTCGGAGCCTATGGCTACACCTTC. This rearrangement joins TRBV7-2 to TRBJ1-2; D is undetermined. The CDR3 contains 12 residues. Germline V lookup: CDR1 SGHTA, CDR2 FQGNSA. V was shortened by 3 bases and J by 4 bases, with 6 bases between the two germline ends.

The V call is TRBV14, the J call TRBJ1-6; D is perhaps TRBD1 (5 bases). CDR3 length equals 14 residues. The germline V gene has CDR1 SGHDN and CDR2 FVKESK. V gave up 4 bases and J gave up 7 bases, with 11 bases separating them. DNA of the CDR3: TGTGCCAGCAGCCTTGTGACAGAGAATTCACCCCTCCACTTT. Translation gives CASSLVTENSPLHF.

The chain uses TRBV7-8 and TRBJ2-5; 15 nucleotides agree with TRBD2. The CDR3 length is 16 residues. V lost 4 bases to trimming and J lost 6 bases; unmatched junction nucleotides: 6. Germline V gene sequence: CDR1 SGHVS, CDR2 FQNEAQ. The CDR3 loop reads CASSSRTSGGAKTQYF. CDR3 DNA: TGTGCCAGCAGCTCCCGGACTAGCGGGGGGGCCAAGACCCAGTACTTC.

This chain connects TRBV11-2 to TRBJ2-5; 13 bases are shared with TRBD2. The V gene end was trimmed by 5 bases and the J gene end by 2 bases; junction bases not matched to a gene: 8. Germline assignment: CDR1 SGHAT and CDR2 FQNNGV. The CDR3 consists of 17 residues. CDR3 coding DNA: TGTGCCAGCAGCCCGGGACTAGCGGGGAGTTTACAAGAGACCCAGTACTTC. Its protein product is CASSPGLAGSLQETQYF. Based on the CDR3 plus reference TRBV11-2 and TRBJ2-5, the full variable domain is EAGVAQSPRYKIIEKRQSVAFWCNPISGHATLYWYQQILGQGPKLLIQFQNNGVVDDSQLPKDRFSAERLKGVDSTLKIQPAKLEDSAVYLCASSPGLAGSLQETQYFGPGTRLLVL.

This sequence joins TRBV2 and TRBJ2-6, with D perhaps matching TRBD1 (5 bases). The CDR3 covers 18 residues. CDR1 is SNHLY and CDR2 is FYNNEI in the germline V gene. V lost 6 bases to trimming and J lost 1 base, with 19 bases between them. The CDR3 nucleotides are TGTGCCAGCAGAGTCGGCCCAGGGTCTGGATCTGGGGCCAACGTCCTGACTTTC. This sequence encodes CASRVGPGSGSGANVLTF.

The rearrangement links TRBV19 to TRBJ2-2, with D perhaps matching TRBD2 (5 bases). Trimming removed 5 bases from V and 4 bases from J, with 14 bases in between. Germline values: CDR1 LNHDA, CDR2 SQIVND (reference sequence). CDR3 length equals 15 residues. The CDR3 loop is CASSSPGVSTGELFF. Here the CDR3 DNA reads TGTGCCAGTAGTTCCCCCGGGGTGAGCACCGGGGAGCTGTTTTTT.

The chain links TRBV5-5 to TRBJ1-1; D gene unclear. The CDR3 is 13 amino acids. Trimming shortened V by 1 base and J by 1 base, and 5 bases separated the two germline ends. Germline V lookup: CDR1 SGHKS, CDR2 YYEKEE (reference sequence). The CDR3 DNA follows: TGTGCCAGCAGCTTGACAGAGAACACTGAAGCTTTCTTT. Protein product: CASSLTENTEAFF. The whole variable domain, remainder taken from reference TRBV5-5 and TRBJ1-1, is DAGVTQSPTHLIKTRGQQVTLRCSPISGHKSVSWYQQVLGQGPQFIFQYYEKEERGRGNFPDRFSARQFPNYSSELNVNALLLGDSALYLCASSLTENTEAFFGQGTRLTVV.

This rearrangement joins TRBV7-2 to TRBJ2-6, with 11 bases fitting TRBD1. Germline assignment: CDR1 SGHTA and CDR2 FQGNSA. This CDR3 is built from 16 residues. With 5 bases clipped from V and 4 bases from J, the junction kept 4 bases outside the gene matches. As DNA, the CDR3 is TGTGCCAGCAGCCCCGGACAGGGGGCCGGGGCCAACGTCCTGACTTTC. Translated: CASSPGQGAGANVLTF.

The genes are TRBV7-2 and TRBJ2-3, with D perhaps matching TRBD1 (6 bases). The CDR3 is 13 amino acids. V lost 8 bases and J lost 3, with 12 bases in between. Germline assignment: CDR1 SGHTA and CDR2 FQGNSA. CDR3 residues: CASGSGVTDTQYF. Written as DNA, the CDR3 is TGTGCCAGCGGGTCAGGGGTAACAGATACGCAGTATTTT.

V gene TRBV15 combines with J gene TRBJ2-2; the match to TRBD1 covers 10 bases. The ends lost 1 base at V and 3 bases at J; junction bases unmatched: 2. The CDR3 covers 16 residues. CDR1 is LNHNV and CDR2 is YYDKDF in the germline V gene (reference sequence). CDR3 loop: CATSRGGTGDTGELFF. The CDR3 DNA follows: TGTGCCACCAGCAGAGGAGGGACAGGGGACACCGGGGAGCTGTTTTTT.

The rearrangement links TRBV6-1 to TRBJ1-2; 11 bases map to TRBD1. The CDR3 consists of 15 residues. Trimming took 5 bases from V and 4 from J; bases not matched to a gene: 6. Germline V gene lookup returns CDR1 MNHNS and CDR2 SASEGT. The CDR3 loop is CASSLTDRGPYGYTF. The DNA of the CDR3 is TGTGCCAGCAGTCTTACGGACAGGGGGCCCTATGGCTACACCTTC.

This rearrangement joins TRBV5-5 to TRBJ1-3, with D possibly matching TRBD1 (5 bases). Trimming shortened V by 4 bases and J by 1 base, and 9 bases separated the two germline ends. Germline V gene data show CDR1 as SGHKS and CDR2 as YYEKEE (reference sequence). The CDR3 consists of 14 residues. CDR3 DNA: TGTGCCAGCAGCCCGACAGTATCTGGAAACACCATATATTTT. Amino acids: CASSPTVSGNTIYF.

The genes are TRBV2 and TRBJ1-4; possible D gene TRBD1, 6 bases. Between the trimmed V and J ends, which lost 6 bases and 10 bases, there was a span of 21 bases. CDR1 and CDR2 (germline): SNHLY, FYNNEI. This CDR3 comprises 15 residues. CDR3 in DNA: TGTGCCAGCAGCGGGAAACAGGGCTCGCCTCTAAAACTGTTTTTT. This codes for CASSGKQGSPLKLFF.

Note on this clone: Other DNA sequences in this sample translate to the same CDR3. The rearrangement links TRBV11-2 to TRBJ2-7; TRBD2 aligns across 7 bases. This CDR3 spans 15 amino acids. Germline-derived CDR1 and CDR2 are SGHAT and FQNNGV. V was pared by 5 bases and J by 2 bases, with 9 bases of the junction left unmatched. CDR3 nucleotides: TGTGCCAGCAGCGATGGGCTAGCGGCTACCTACGAGCAGTACTTC. Its translation: CASSDGLAATYEQYF.

This sequence joins TRBV7-2 and TRBJ2-7; TRBD2 aligns across 12 bases. The CDR3 has 15 amino acids. With 5 bases clipped from V and 6 bases from J, the junction kept 8 bases outside the gene matches. CDR1 is SGHTA and CDR2 is FQGNSA in the germline V gene. CDR3 nucleotide sequence: TGTGCCAGCAGCAAATCGACTAGCGGGAGTACCGAGCAGTACTTC. Its translation: CASSKSTSGSTEQYF. Together with reference TRBV7-2 and TRBJ2-7, the CDR3 gives the full variable domain: GAGVSQSPSNKVTEKGKDVELRCDPISGHTALYWYRQSLGQGLEFLIYFQGNSAPDKSGLPSDRFSAERTGGSVSTLTIQRTQQEDSAVYLCASSKSTSGSTEQYFGPGTRLTVT.

This clone was observed a handful of times. This sequence joins TRBV6-6 and TRBJ2-7; 9 bases line up with TRBD1. Germline V lookup: CDR1 MNHNY, CDR2 SVGAGI (reference sequence). Germline trimming cut 2 bases from V and 1 base from J; bases unmatched to any gene: 3. The CDR3 is 15 amino acids. Here the CDR3 DNA reads TGTGCCAGCAGTTACCCCGGGACAGGGTCCTACGAGCAGTACTTC. It codes for CASSYPGTGSYEQYF.

V usage is TRBV4-3 and J usage is TRBJ2-5; D might be TRBD1 (6 bases). Germline values: CDR1 LGHNA, CDR2 YSLEER. The length of the CDR3 is 15 residues. V dropped 1 base and J dropped 7 bases, with 16 bases sitting between them. Here the CDR3 DNA reads TGCGCCAGCAGCCAAGTTCAGGGCAGAGGGGGGACCCAGTACTTC. Translation gives CASSQVQGRGGTQYF.